The present T cell receptor beta chain was sequenced within a study of shared clonotypes between healthy human individuals. CDR3 length: 12 amino acids. V was pared by 2 bases and J by 2 bases, with 4 bases between. Germline V CDR1 and CDR2: MDHEN, SYDVKM. To note about this clone: This same CDR3 is encoded by further DNA sequences in the sample.

Method: immunoSEQ multiplex PCR; TCRdb's copy keeps in-frame clones and lacks some. The sample shows about 380,000 clones, around 96% of them seen only once. The material sequenced was memory CD8+ T cells sorted from blood. Subset defined: CD45RO+ cells pooled with CCR7-negative TemRA cells. The J gene is TRBJ2-7, the V gene TRBV28; D remains ambiguous. This sequence was found in a man aged 25 to 40 in good health. The CDR3 DNA is TGTGCCAGCAGTTTAAAGGCCTACGAGCAGTACTTC. Translated, it gives CASSLKAYEQYF.